This T cell receptor beta chain was captured by sequencing in a study of cytomegalovirus exposure and HLA in healthy donors. Generated by immunoSEQ multiplex PCR, the TCRdb table keeps only in-frame clones and is missing some. The sample carries 200,000 or so clones, about 93% recorded once. Details on this clone: What it recognizes is unknown.

The ends lost 2 bases at V and 4 bases at J; junction bases unmatched: 5. This CDR3 has 15 amino acids. The germline CDR1 and CDR2 sequences are ENHRY and SYGVKD. Notes on the study in general: CMV antigen specificity of three CMV-associated chains was confirmed in vitro. Reports credit the classifier with highly specific, highly sensitive diagnosis of cytomegalovirus status.

Input material: PBMCs. The receptor was derived from a woman between 18 and 30 years old in good health and CMV-seronegative. This chain uses TRBV10-3 with TRBJ2-5; 9 nucleotides align to TRBD2. The CDR3 here is CAISEGGLAGETQYF. The CDR3, as DNA: TGTGCCATCAGTGAGGGGGGACTAGCCGGAGAGACCCAGTACTTC.